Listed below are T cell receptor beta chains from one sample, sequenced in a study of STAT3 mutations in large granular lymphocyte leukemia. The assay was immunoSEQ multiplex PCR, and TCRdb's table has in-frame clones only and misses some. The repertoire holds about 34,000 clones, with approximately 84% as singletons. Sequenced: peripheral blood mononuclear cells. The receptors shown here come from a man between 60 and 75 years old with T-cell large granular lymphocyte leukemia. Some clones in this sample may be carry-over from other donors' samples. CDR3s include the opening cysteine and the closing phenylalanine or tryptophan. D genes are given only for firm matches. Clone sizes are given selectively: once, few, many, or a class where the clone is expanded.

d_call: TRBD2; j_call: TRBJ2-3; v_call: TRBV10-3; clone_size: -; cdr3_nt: TGTGCCATCAGTACAGGGACTAGCGGGAGGGCCGTTGCCACAGATACGCAGTATTTT; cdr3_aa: CAISTGTSGRAVATDTQYF
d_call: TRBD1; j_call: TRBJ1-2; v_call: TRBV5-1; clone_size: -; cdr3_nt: TGCGCCAGCAGCTTGTACACCGGGACAGGGGATTTGGGTGGCTACACCTTC; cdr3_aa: CASSLYTGTGDLGGYTF
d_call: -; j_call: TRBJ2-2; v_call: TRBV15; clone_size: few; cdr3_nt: TGTGCCACCAGCGGCCCGCGCGGGGAGCTGTTTTTT; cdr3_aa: CATSGPRGELFF
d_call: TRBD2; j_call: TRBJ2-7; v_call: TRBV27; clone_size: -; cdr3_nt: TGTGCCAGCAGTTTGGGACTACGTCCGGGCGAGCAGTACTTC; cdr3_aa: CASSLGLRPGEQYF
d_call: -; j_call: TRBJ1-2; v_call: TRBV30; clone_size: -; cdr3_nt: TGTGCCTGGAGTAGAGGGGATGGCTACACCTTC; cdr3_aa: CAWSRGDGYTF
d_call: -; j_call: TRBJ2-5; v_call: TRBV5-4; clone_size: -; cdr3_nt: TGTGCCAGCAGCTTGGTGGGATTTCAAGAGACCCAGTACTTC; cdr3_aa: CASSLVGFQETQYF
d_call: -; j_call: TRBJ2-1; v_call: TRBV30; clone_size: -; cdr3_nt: TGTGCCTTTTCGGGGCCCTACAATGAGCAGTTCTTC; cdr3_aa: CAFSGPYNEQFF
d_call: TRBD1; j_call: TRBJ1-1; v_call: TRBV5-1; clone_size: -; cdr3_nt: TGCGCCAGCAGCTTGGACGGCAGGGGGCACACTGAAGCTTTCTTT; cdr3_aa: CASSLDGRGHTEAFF
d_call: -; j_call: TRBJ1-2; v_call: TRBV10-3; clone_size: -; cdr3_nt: TGTGCCATCGCTGCCGGGACTCGCGGAGTTTCCGGCTACACCTTC; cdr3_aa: CAIAAGTRGVSGYTF
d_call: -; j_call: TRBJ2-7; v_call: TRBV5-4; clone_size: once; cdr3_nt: TGTGCCAGCAGCCCCGGGACAAATCCTGGCGAGCAGTACTTC; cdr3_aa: CASSPGTNPGEQYF
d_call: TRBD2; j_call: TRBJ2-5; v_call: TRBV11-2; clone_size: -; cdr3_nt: TGTGCCAGCAGCTCCCGGGTGACTAGCGGGAGGGGGTACTTC; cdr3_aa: CASSSRVTSGRGYF
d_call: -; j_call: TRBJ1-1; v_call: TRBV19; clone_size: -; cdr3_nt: TGTGCCAGTAGTATGGCGGGGGGCGGTGAAGCTTTCTTT; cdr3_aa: CASSMAGGGEAFF
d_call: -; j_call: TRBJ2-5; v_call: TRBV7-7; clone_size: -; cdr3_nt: TGTGCTAGCAGCTCATCAATAGCGGAGCAAGAGACCCAGTACTTC; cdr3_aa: CASSSSIAEQETQYF
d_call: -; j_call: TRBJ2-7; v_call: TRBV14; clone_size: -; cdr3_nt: TGTGCCAGCAGCCGTCTCTCGACAGCCCTAATCTACGAGCAGTACTTC; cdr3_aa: CASSRLSTALIYEQYF
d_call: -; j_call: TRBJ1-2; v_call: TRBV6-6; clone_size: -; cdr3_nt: TGTGCCAGCAGTTACGGGGGAGTTCGCTATGGCTACACCTTC; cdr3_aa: CASSYGGVRYGYTF
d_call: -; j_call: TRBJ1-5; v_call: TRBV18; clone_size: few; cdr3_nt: TGTGCCAGCTCACCACCGGGCAGGGGAATCAATCAGCCCCAGCATTTT; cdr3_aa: CASSPPGRGINQPQHF
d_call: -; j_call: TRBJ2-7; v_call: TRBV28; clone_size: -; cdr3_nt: TGTGCCAGCGATAGGCAGGGTTCCTCCTACGAGCAGTACTTC; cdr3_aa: CASDRQGSSYEQYF
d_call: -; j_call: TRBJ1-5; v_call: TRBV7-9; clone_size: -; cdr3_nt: TGTGCCAGCAGCACAGGGAATTTAGAGCCCCAGCATTTT; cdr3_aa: CASSTGNLEPQHF
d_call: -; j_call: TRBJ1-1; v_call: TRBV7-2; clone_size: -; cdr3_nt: TGTGCCAGCAGCCTGGACACGAACACTGAAGCTTTCTTT; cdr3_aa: CASSLDTNTEAFF
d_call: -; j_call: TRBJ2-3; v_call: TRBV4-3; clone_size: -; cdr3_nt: TGCGCCAGCAGCCAAGGCGTAGATACGCAGTATTTT; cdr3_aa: CASSQGVDTQYF
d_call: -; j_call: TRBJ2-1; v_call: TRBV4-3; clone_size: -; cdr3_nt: TGCGCCAGCAGCCAAGATTCGCCGGCCTTGGCCCTATACAATGAGCAGTTCTTC; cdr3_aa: CASSQDSPALALYNEQFF
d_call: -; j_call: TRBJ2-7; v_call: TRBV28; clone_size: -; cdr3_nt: TGTGCCAGCAGTTTCTCATCCTACGAGCAGTACTTC; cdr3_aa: CASSFSSYEQYF
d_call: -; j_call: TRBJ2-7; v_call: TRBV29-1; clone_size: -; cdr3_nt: TGCAGCGTGGTAGAGTACGAGCAGTACTTC; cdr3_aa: CSVVEYEQYF
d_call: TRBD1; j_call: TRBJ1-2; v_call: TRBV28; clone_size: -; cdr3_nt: TGTGCCAGCAGTCCCAGGACAGGGTCAAGCTATGGCTACACCTTC; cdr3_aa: CASSPRTGSSYGYTF
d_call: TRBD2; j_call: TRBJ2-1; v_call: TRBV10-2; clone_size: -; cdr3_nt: TGCGCCAGCATTTTAGCGGGAGGGTACAATGAGCAGTTCTTC; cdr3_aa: CASILAGGYNEQFF
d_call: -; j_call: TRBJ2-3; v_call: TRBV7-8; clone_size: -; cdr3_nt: TGTGCCAGCAGCTTATTGGAGGGACGGGCAGATACGCAGTATTTT; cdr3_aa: CASSLLEGRADTQYF